These 10 T cell receptor beta chains were all obtained from the same sample, sequenced in a study of blood T cell repertoires in COVID-19. Clones were sequenced by immunoSEQ multiplex PCR, and TCRdb holds only the in-frame ones, with some missing. This sample carries 150,000 to 200,000 clones, approximately 80% of them seen once, and the ten largest clones take approximately 8%. Sample: PBMCs or T cells enriched from blood (not recorded which). These receptors came from a woman aged 45-65 years who had recovered from COVID-19.

V usage is TRBV5-4 and J usage is TRBJ2-1; TRBD2 is a possible D gene (5 bases). The CDR3 totals 13 residues. V dropped 0 bases and J dropped 8 bases, with 9 bases sitting between them. CDR1 and CDR2 from the germline V gene are SGHNT and YYREEE (reference sequence). CDR3 sequence: CASSLALVDEQFF. CDR3 nucleotide sequence: TGTGCCAGCAGCTTGGCACTAGTCGATGAGCAGTTCTTC.

This sequence joins TRBV27 and TRBJ1-1, with 8 bases matching TRBD1. J gave up 0 bases and V 5 bases, and 2 bases lay outside the gene matches. Looked up from germline, CDR1 is MNHEY and CDR2 is SMNVEV (reference sequence). The CDR3 length is 14 residues. Written as DNA, the CDR3 is TGTGCCAGCAGTCGGGACAGGCTGAACACTGAAGCTTTCTTT. Its protein product is CASSRDRLNTEAFF.

This chain connects TRBV5-1 to TRBJ2-2; tentative D call: TRBD2 (6 bases). The V and J ends lost 1 base and 0 bases respectively, with 7 bases between them. Germline assignment: CDR1 SGHRS and CDR2 YFSETQ. The CDR3 has 15 amino acids. CDR3 nucleotide sequence: TGCGCCAGCAGCTTGACTAGCTCGAACACCGGGGAGCTGTTTTTT. Encoded protein: CASSLTSSNTGELFF.

The J gene is TRBJ1-6, the V gene TRBV7-2; TRBD1 matches at 8 bases. Germline loops: CDR1 SGHTA, CDR2 FQGNSA. The length of the CDR3 is 19 residues. V shed 3 bases, J shed 4 bases, and the junction held 14 bases outside the gene matches. CDR3 amino acids: CASSFGGSGTGRYNSPLHF. The DNA of the CDR3 is TGTGCCAGCAGCTTTGGGGGAAGCGGGACAGGCCGATATAATTCACCCCTCCACTTT.

This chain connects TRBV6-5 to TRBJ1-1, with 7 bases lining up with TRBD1. CDR1 is MNHEY, CDR2 SVGAGI, per germline. The CDR3 totals 11 residues. V lost 6 bases and J lost 8; bases outside the gene matches: 3. The CDR3 loop reads CASSEGQEAFF. The CDR3 DNA follows: TGTGCCAGCAGCGAGGGACAGGAAGCTTTCTTT.

The J gene is TRBJ1-5, the V gene TRBV4-3; the D gene is possibly TRBD1 (5 bases). In germline, CDR1 is LGHNA, CDR2 YSLEER. The CDR3 is 13 amino acids. The V gene lost 4 bases and the J gene lost 4 bases, with 8 bases spanning the gap. CDR3 amino acids: CASSRGGNQPQHF. The CDR3 region has the DNA TGCGCCAGCAGCCGGGGGGGTAATCAGCCCCAGCATTTT.

The V and J genes are TRBV28 and TRBJ1-3; TRBD1 might be the D (6 bases). CDR3 length: 14 amino acids. Germline loops: CDR1 MDHEN, CDR2 SYDVKM. Trimming removed 6 bases from V and 4 bases from J, with 13 bases in between. The CDR3 protein is CASRSLGQGNTIYF. The CDR3 nucleotides are TGTGCCAGCAGATCTCTAGGACAGGGAAACACCATATATTTT. The whole variable domain, filled in from reference TRBV28 and TRBJ1-3, reads DVKVTQSSRYLVKRTGEKVFLECVQDMDHENMFWYRQDPGLGLRLIYFSYDVKMKEKGDIPEGYSVSREKKERFSLILESASTNQTSMYLCASRSLGQGNTIYFGEGSWLTVV.

Written as DNA, the CDR3 is TGCGCCAGCAGGGGACTAGCGGGAGACAATGAGCAGTTCTTC. This translates into CASRGLAGDNEQFF. The chain couples TRBV5-1 to TRBJ2-1, with 14 positions matching TRBD2. The CDR3 sequence is 14 residues long. Germline CDR1 is SGHRS and CDR2 is YFSETQ. Unmatched junction bases numbered 0, after V lost 5 bases and J lost 5 bases.

The rearrangement links TRBV7-2 to TRBJ2-2; D possibly corresponds to TRBD2 (5 bases). From germline, CDR1 is SGHTA and CDR2 FQGNSA. Trimming removed 2 bases at V and 5 bases at J, with 12 bases between. The CDR3 runs 15 residues. The CDR3 here is CASSLLSGSTGELFF. The CDR3 DNA follows: TGTGCCAGCAGCTTATTGAGCGGAAGTACCGGGGAGCTGTTTTTT. The complete variable domain, with remaining parts taken from reference TRBV7-2 and TRBJ2-2, reads GAGVSQSPSNKVTEKGKDVELRCDPISGHTALYWYRQSLGQGLEFLIYFQGNSAPDKSGLPSDRFSAERTGGSVSTLTIQRTQQEDSAVYLCASSLLSGSTGELFFGEGSRLTVL.

The CDR3 DNA follows: TGTGCCATCAGTCCACAGGGGGGGGATAGCAATCAGCCCCAGCATTTT. Protein sequence: CAISPQGGDSNQPQHF. The J gene is TRBJ1-5, the V gene TRBV10-3; 8 bases are shared with TRBD1. The CDR3 is 16 residues long. The germline V gene has CDR1 ENHRY and CDR2 SYGVKD. Trimming at V came to 5 bases and at J to 0 bases, leaving 6 bases not matched to a gene.